A selection of T cell receptor beta chains follows, all from one sample in a study of blood T cell repertoires in COVID-19. Repertoires were generated with immunoSEQ multiplex PCR, while TCRdb's copy carries only in-frame clones and drops some. This sample carries roughly 250,000 clones, around 86% of them seen once, and the ten largest clones take approximately 1.7%. Source material: PBMCs or T cells enriched from blood (not recorded which). The receptors were sampled from a woman in her forties or fifties who had recovered from COVID-19. Each CDR3 is given with its conserved first and last residue. The D gene is left open where the match is weak. Clone size is stated in some rows and not others, as once, few, many or a class when expanded.

j_call,v_call,cdr3_length,d_call,clone_size,cdr3_nt,cdr3_aa
TRBJ2-1,TRBV28,14,NA,NA,TGTGCCAGCACCGCCCCCCCAGGGGCCAATGAGCAGTTCTTC,CASTAPPGANEQFF
TRBJ2-2,TRBV5-1,17,TRBD2,NA,TGCGCCAGCAGCCGGACCGGAACTAGCGGGGGTACCGGGGAGCTGTTTTTT,CASSRTGTSGGTGELFF
TRBJ1-4,TRBV7-9,14,NA,NA,TGTGCCAGCAGCTTAGGAGGATCTAATGAAAAACTGTTTTTT,CASSLGGSNEKLFF
TRBJ2-3,TRBV9,14,TRBD2,NA,TGTGCCAGCAGCCGAGGACTAGCGACAGATACGCAGTATTTT,CASSRGLATDTQYF
TRBJ1-1,TRBV5-1,13,NA,NA,TGCGCCAGCAGCACCGACAGTAACACTGAAGCTTTCTTT,CASSTDSNTEAFF
TRBJ1-5,TRBV5-1,15,NA,NA,TGCGCCAGCAGCGTGGGGGTGGGGGCGAATCAGCCCCAGCATTTT,CASSVGVGANQPQHF
TRBJ1-2,TRBV19,19,TRBD1,NA,TGTGCCAGTAGTATAGTCCGGGACAGGCGTCTTGTGACAAACTATGGCTACACCTTC,CASSIVRDRRLVTNYGYTF
TRBJ2-4,TRBV6-6,20,TRBD1,once,TGTGCCAGCAGTCCCAGGTGGGACAGCCAACTCTTTACGACCAAAAACATTCAGTACTTC,CASSPRWDSQLFTTKNIQYF
TRBJ2-7,TRBV28,14,TRBD2,NA,TGTGCCAGCGGAAGCGGGACGAGCTCCTACGAGCAGTACTTC,CASGSGTSSYEQYF
TRBJ2-7,TRBV4-1,17,NA,NA,TGCGCCAGCAGCCCCCCCCCTCGAGCGGCCTACTCCTACGAGCAGTACTTC,CASSPPPRAAYSYEQYF
TRBJ2-1,TRBV5-1,14,NA,NA,TGCGCCAGCAGCTTGGTGAGCTCCTACAATGAGCAGTTCTTC,CASSLVSSYNEQFF
TRBJ2-1,TRBV7-3,16,TRBD2,NA,TGTGCCAGCAGCATTCCGGGACTAGCGGGAGTCGGGGAGCAGTTCTTC,CASSIPGLAGVGEQFF
TRBJ2-5,TRBV6-1,17,TRBD2,NA,TGTGCCAGCAGTGACCGACTAGCGGGAGGCGATCAAGAGACCCAGTACTTC,CASSDRLAGGDQETQYF
TRBJ1-2,TRBV5-5,14,NA,NA,TGTGCCAGCAGCTTGGGGCAGGCCTGGCATGGCTACACCTTC,CASSLGQAWHGYTF
TRBJ2-1,TRBV24-1,13,TRBD1,NA,TGTGCCACCAGCCCCGGGACAGACAATGAGCAGTTCTTC,CATSPGTDNEQFF
TRBJ1-5,TRBV28,12,NA,NA,TGTGCCAGCAGTTTACGGAATCAGCCCCAGCATTTT,CASSLRNQPQHF
TRBJ1-5,TRBV30,15,TRBD1,NA,TGTGCCTGGAGCCCGGGACAGGGGTTCGGTCAGCCCCAGCATTTT,CAWSPGQGFGQPQHF
TRBJ1-2,TRBV3-1/TRBV3-2,17,TRBD1,NA,TGTGCCAGCAGCCAAGATTTACGGGGTAGGGGGCCTGATGGCTACACCTTC,CASSQDLRGRGPDGYTF
TRBJ1-5,TRBV28,14,NA,NA,TGTGCCAGCAGTTTGAGAGAAACTAATCAGCCCCAGCATTTT,CASSLRETNQPQHF
TRBJ1-3,TRBV5-4,17,TRBD1,NA,TGTGCCAGCAGCTTCCGGACAGGGGCAAGCTCTGGAAACACCATATATTTT,CASSFRTGASSGNTIYF
TRBJ1-6,TRBV18,16,TRBD1,NA,TGTGCCAGCTCACCAACAGGGGGGACACCGAATTCACCCCTCCACTTT,CASSPTGGTPNSPLHF